One T cell receptor beta chain is described in this entry. Primers: 60 Vbeta forward and 13 Jbeta reverse. TCRdb's table, derived via immunoSEQ multiplex PCR, lists solely in-frame clones and lacks some. This sample's clone table lists about 140,000 clones. The data stem from a study of cytomegalovirus exposure and HLA in healthy donors. V lost 5 bases and J lost 11; bases outside the gene matches: 12. Germline V gene lookup returns CDR1 SGHVS and CDR2 FQNEAQ. The length of the CDR3 is 15 residues. The source is a woman aged 18-30 years in good health and CMV-seronegative. Source material: PBMCs. The chain has TRBV7-8 and TRBJ2-5; 12 nucleotides align to TRBD2. The CDR3 region is CASSVRTSGKGGQYF. The CDR3 region has the DNA TGTGCCAGCAGCGTAAGGACTAGCGGGAAAGGAGGGCAGTACTTC.